There are a few counts of the clone carrying this TCR beta chain. Antigen: not known. The investigators reverse transcribed all of the isolated RNA, so they sequenced expressed TCRB transcripts. Libraries were prepared by immunoSEQ multiplex PCR; TCRdb keeps only in-frame clonotypes and omits some of them. The table records 150,000 to 200,000 clones, roughly 59% of them present only once. The CDR3 contains 15 residues. Germline V gene sequence: CDR1 SGHTA, CDR2 FQGNSA. The V and J ends lost 0 bases and 0 bases respectively, with 8 bases between them. This entry is derived from a study of beta chain features in type 1 diabetes. Notes on the study in general: Type 1 diabetes patients had moderately but significantly shorter TCRB CDR3s in all four CD4+ subsets. Although PCR might favor shorter templates, it would do so equally in patients and controls.

The clonotype originates from a man between 25 and 39 years old with type 1 diabetes. The chain recombines TRBV7-2 with TRBJ2-5; tentatively, D is TRBD1 (6 bases). Sequencing was done on a sample of naive CD4+ T cells from blood. In DNA, the CDR3 is TGTGCCAGCAGCTTAGCGGGGGCCAACCAAGAGACCCAGTACTTC. This gives the protein CASSLAGANQETQYF. Supplemented by reference TRBV7-2 and TRBJ2-5, the full variable domain reads GAGVSQSPSNKVTEKGKDVELRCDPISGHTALYWYRQSLGQGLEFLIYFQGNSAPDKSGLPSDRFSAERTGGSVSTLTIQRTQQEDSAVYLCASSLAGANQETQYFGPGTRLLVL.